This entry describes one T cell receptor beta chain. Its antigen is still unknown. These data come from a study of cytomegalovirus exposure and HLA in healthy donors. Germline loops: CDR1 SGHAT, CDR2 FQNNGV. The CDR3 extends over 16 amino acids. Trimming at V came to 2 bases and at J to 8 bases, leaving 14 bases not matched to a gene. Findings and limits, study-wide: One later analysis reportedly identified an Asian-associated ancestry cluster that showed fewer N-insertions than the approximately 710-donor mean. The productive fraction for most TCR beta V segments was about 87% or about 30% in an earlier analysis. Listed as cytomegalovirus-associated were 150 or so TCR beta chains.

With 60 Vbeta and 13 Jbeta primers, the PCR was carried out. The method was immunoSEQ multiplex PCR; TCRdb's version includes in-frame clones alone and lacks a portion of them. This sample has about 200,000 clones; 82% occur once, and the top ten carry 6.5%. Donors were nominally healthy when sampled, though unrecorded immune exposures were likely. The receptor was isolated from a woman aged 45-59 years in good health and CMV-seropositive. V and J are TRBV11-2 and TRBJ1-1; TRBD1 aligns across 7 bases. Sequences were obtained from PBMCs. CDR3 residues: CASSLLRGLQGLEAFF. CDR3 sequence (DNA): TGTGCCAGCAGCTTACTTCGGGGTTTACAGGGGTTGGAAGCTTTCTTT.